The 4 T cell receptor beta chains reported below all come from one sample, sequenced in a study of cytomegalovirus exposure and HLA in healthy donors. PCR used 60 Vbeta primers and 13 Jbeta primers. Libraries were prepared by immunoSEQ multiplex PCR; TCRdb keeps only in-frame clonotypes and omits some of them. The sample holds under 200,000 clones. Sequenced sample: PBMCs. These TCRs come from a man aged 25 to 40 in good health and CMV-seronegative.

The chain employs TRBV11-3 and TRBJ1-6; maybe TRBD1 (6 bases). This CDR3 has 18 residues. Per germline, CDR1 SGHNT and CDR2 YENEEA. Trimming pared 3 bases from V and 0 bases from J, leaving 15 bases between. The CDR3 coding sequence is TGTGCCAGCAGCTTTTATAAAGGACAGAGCTCCTATAATTCACCCCTCCACTTT. Its protein is CASSFYKGQSSYNSPLHF. The whole variable domain, remainder taken from reference TRBV11-3 and TRBJ1-6, is EAGVVQSPRYKIIEKKQPVAFWCNPISGHNTLYWYLQNLGQGPELLIRYENEEAVDDSQLPKDRFSAERLKGVDSTLKIQPAELGDSAVYLCASSFYKGQSSYNSPLHFGNGTRLTVT.

DNA for the CDR3: TGCGCCAGCAGCTTGGGCCTCGGACAGGGGATCCAGCAGTACTTC. It specifies CASSLGLGQGIQQYF. This sequence joins TRBV5-1 and TRBJ2-5, with TRBD1 identical over 9 bases. This CDR3 region has 15 residues. CDR1 SGHRS and CDR2 YFSETQ come from the germline V gene. Losses at the gene ends were 0 bases for V and 11 bases for J; bases not matched to a gene: 11.

The chain joins TRBV2 to TRBJ2-1, with 8 bases that match TRBD2. Germline lookup yields CDR1 SNHLY and CDR2 FYNNEI. V dropped 4 bases and J dropped 4; count of bases not matched to a gene: 6. The CDR3 has 15 amino acids. The CDR3 coding sequence is TGTGCCAGCAGTGTCGGAAGCGGGAGATACAATGAGCAGTTCTTC. Its protein product is CASSVGSGRYNEQFF.

The chain carries TRBV5-1 and TRBJ2-1; 11 bases match TRBD2. CDR3 length: 16 residues. J was trimmed by 5 bases and V by 0 bases; bases with no gene match: 4. Germline-derived CDR1 and CDR2 are SGHRS and YFSETQ. CDR3 nucleotide sequence: TGCGCCAGCAGCTTGGGTGGGACTAGCGGAAACAATGAGCAGTTCTTC. It translates to CASSLGGTSGNNEQFF. The whole variable domain, filled in from reference TRBV5-1 and TRBJ2-1, reads KAGVTQTPRYLIKTRGQQVTLSCSPISGHRSVSWYQQTPGQGLQFLFEYFSETQRNKGNFPGRFSGRQFSNSRSEMNVSTLELGDSALYLCASSLGGTSGNNEQFFGPGTRLTVL.